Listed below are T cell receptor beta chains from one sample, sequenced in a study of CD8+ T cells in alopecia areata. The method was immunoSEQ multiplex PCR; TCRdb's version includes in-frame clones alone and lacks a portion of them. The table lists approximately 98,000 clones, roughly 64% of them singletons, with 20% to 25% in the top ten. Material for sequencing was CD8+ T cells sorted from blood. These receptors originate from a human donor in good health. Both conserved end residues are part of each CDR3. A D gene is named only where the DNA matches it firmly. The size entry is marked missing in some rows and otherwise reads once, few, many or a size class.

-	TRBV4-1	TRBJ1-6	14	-	CASSHKPSNSPLHF	TGCGCCAGCAGCCATAAACCGAGTAATTCACCCCTCCACTTT
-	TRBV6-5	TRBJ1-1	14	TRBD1	CASSRTGGNTEAFF	TGTGCCAGCAGCCGGACAGGGGGGAACACTGAAGCTTTCTTT
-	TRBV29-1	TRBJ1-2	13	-	CSAGGRVDYGYTF	TGCAGCGCGGGGGGCAGGGTAGACTATGGCTACACCTTC
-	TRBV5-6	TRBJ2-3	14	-	CASSLTAGTDTQYF	TGTGCCAGCAGCTTGACGGCGGGGACCGATACGCAGTATTTT
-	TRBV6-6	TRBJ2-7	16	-	CASSYSPGSLSYEQYF	TGTGCCAGCAGTTACTCGCCGGGATCCCTCTCCTACGAGCAGTACTTC
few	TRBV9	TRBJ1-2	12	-	CASSPQPGGYTF	TGTGCCAGCAGCCCACAACCGGGGGGCTACACCTTC
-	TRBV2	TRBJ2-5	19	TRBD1	CASRPGTAIPPPTQETQYF	TGTGCCAGCAGACCTGGGACAGCAATACCCCCGCCTACTCAAGAGACCCAGTACTTC
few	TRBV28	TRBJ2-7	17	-	CASSLRVGMRAQYEQYF	TGTGCCAGCAGTTTAAGAGTGGGTATGAGGGCCCAGTACGAGCAGTACTTC
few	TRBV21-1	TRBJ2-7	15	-	CASSRVNTETYEQYF	TGTGCCAGCAGCAGAGTAAACACCGAGACCTACGAGCAGTACTTC
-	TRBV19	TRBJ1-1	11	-	CASGWSVEAFF	TGTGCCAGCGGCTGGTCAGTTGAAGCTTTCTTT
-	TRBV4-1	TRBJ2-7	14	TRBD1	CASSPRTGTYEQYF	TGCGCCAGCAGCCCAAGGACAGGGACCTACGAGCAGTACTTC
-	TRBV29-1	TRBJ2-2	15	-	CSAQGPALSPGELFF	TGCAGCGCCCAAGGGCCAGCCCTGAGCCCCGGGGAGCTGTTTTTT
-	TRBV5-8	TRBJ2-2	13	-	CASSFRWTGELFF	TGTGCCAGCAGCTTTAGGTGGACCGGGGAGCTGTTTTTT
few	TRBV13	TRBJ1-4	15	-	CASSLSDKGDEKLFF	TGTGCCAGCAGCTTGTCGGACAAGGGAGATGAAAAACTGTTTTTT
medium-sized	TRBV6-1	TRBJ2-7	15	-	CASNSEEGASYEQYF	TGTGCCAGCAACTCGGAGGAGGGGGCCTCCTACGAGCAGTACTTC
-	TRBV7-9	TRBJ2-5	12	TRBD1	CASSLSMTGVHF	TGTGCCAGCAGCTTAAGCATGACAGGGGTGCACTTC
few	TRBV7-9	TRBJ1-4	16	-	CASSIGTATTNEKLFF	TGTGCCAGCAGCATCGGGACGGCCACAACTAATGAAAAACTGTTTTTT
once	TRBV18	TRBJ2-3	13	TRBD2	CASSPPTGGTQYF	TGTGCCAGCTCACCACCGACGGGGGGTACGCAGTATTTT
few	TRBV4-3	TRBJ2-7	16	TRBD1	CASSQSQGARFHEQYF	TGCGCCAGCAGCCAATCTCAGGGGGCGCGATTCCACGAGCAGTACTTC
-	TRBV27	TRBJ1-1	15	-	CASSWGAPANTEAFF	TGTGCCAGCAGTTGGGGGGCCCCGGCGAACACTGAAGCTTTCTTT
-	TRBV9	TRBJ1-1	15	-	CASSVGGAWDTEAFF	TGTGCCAGCAGCGTAGGCGGGGCCTGGGACACTGAAGCTTTCTTT
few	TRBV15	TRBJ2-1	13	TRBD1	CATSSHRGYEQFF	TGTGCCACCAGCAGTCACAGGGGGTATGAGCAGTTCTTC
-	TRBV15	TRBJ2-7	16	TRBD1	CATSRDTGGTSYEQYF	TGTGCCACCAGCAGAGACACAGGGGGAACCTCCTACGAGCAGTACTTC
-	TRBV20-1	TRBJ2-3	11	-	CRLTASDTQYF	TGCAGGTTAACAGCCTCAGATACGCAGTATTTT
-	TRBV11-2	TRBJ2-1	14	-	CASSFTGRGNEQFF	TGTGCCAGCAGCTTCACGGGCAGGGGCAATGAGCAGTTCTTC
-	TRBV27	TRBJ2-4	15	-	CASSLASGVPNIQYF	TGTGCCAGCAGTTTAGCCTCCGGGGTCCCAAACATTCAGTACTTC
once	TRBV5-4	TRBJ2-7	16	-	CASSLGTLVGSYEQYF	TGTGCCAGCAGCTTGGGTACGCTGGTGGGTTCGTACGAGCAGTACTTC
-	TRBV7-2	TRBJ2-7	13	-	CASSFNQGYEQYF	TGTGCCAGCAGCTTCAACCAGGGCTACGAGCAGTACTTC
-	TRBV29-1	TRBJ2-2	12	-	CSVVRSTGELFF	TGCAGCGTTGTCCGCAGCACCGGGGAGCTGTTTTTT
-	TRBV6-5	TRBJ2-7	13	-	CASSRTGAYEQYF	TGTGCCAGCAGCCGGACGGGTGCCTACGAGCAGTACTTC
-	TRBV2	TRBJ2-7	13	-	CASSDGVSDEQYF	TGTGCCAGCAGTGATGGGGTGTCGGACGAGCAGTACTTC
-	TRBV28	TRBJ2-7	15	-	CASTPGWPNPHEQYF	TGTGCCAGCACCCCAGGTTGGCCGAATCCCCACGAGCAGTACTTC
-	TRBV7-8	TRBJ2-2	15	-	CASSPTRENTGELFF	TGTGCCAGCAGCCCAACTAGGGAGAACACCGGGGAGCTGTTTTTT
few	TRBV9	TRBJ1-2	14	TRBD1	CASSVGQGDYGYTF	TGTGCCAGCAGCGTAGGACAGGGCGACTATGGCTACACCTTC
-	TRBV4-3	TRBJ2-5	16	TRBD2	CASSALPSGGKETQYF	TGCGCCAGCAGCGCCCTCCCGAGCGGGGGGAAAGAGACCCAGTACTTC
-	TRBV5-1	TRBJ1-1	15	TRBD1	CASSLALTGGTEAFF	TGCGCCAGCAGCTTGGCCCTCACAGGGGGCACTGAAGCTTTCTTT
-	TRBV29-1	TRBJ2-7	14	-	CSVEEESEPYEQYF	TGCAGCGTTGAAGAGGAAAGCGAACCCTACGAGCAGTACTTC
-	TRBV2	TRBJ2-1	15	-	CASTDYLTTYNEQFF	TGTGCCAGCACCGATTATCTAACGACGTACAATGAGCAGTTCTTC
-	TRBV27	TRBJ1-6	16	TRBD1	CASNPGGWIDDSPLHF	TGTGCCAGCAACCCAGGGGGCTGGATCGATGATTCACCCCTCCACTTT
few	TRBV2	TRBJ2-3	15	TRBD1	CASSTGQGAADTQYF	TGTGCCAGCAGTACAGGACAGGGGGCCGCAGATACGCAGTATTTT
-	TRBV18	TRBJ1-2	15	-	CASSQRLDRNYGYTF	TGTGCCAGCTCACAAAGACTCGACAGAAACTATGGCTACACCTTC
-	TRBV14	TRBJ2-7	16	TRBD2	CASSQDLGLAGYEQYF	TGTGCCAGCAGCCAAGATCTCGGGCTAGCGGGCTACGAGCAGTACTTC
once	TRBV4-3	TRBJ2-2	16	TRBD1	CASSQRLQGGTGELFF	TGCGCCAGCAGCCAAAGGCTACAGGGGGGCACCGGGGAGCTGTTTTTT
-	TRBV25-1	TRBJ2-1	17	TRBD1	CASSESQGIRANNEQFF	TGTGCCAGCAGTGAATCACAGGGGATTCGGGCAAACAATGAGCAGTTCTTC
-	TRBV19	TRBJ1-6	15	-	CASSIDLAADSPLHF	TGTGCCAGTAGTATCGACCTGGCGGCCGACTCACCCCTCCACTTT
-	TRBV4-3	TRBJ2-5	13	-	CASSQGVQETQYF	TGCGCCAGCAGCCAAGGTGTACAAGAGACCCAGTACTTC
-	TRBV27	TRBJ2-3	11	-	CASSSTDTQYF	TGTGCCAGCAGTTCCACAGATACGCAGTATTTT
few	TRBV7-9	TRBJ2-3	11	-	CASSFTDTQYF	TGTGCCAGCAGCTTCACAGATACGCAGTATTTT
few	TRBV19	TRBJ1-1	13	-	CASGLNLNTEAFF	TGTGCCAGTGGACTAAACCTGAACACTGAAGCTTTCTTT
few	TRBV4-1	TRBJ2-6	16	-	CASSQDGGTGANVLTF	TGTGCCAGCAGCCAAGATGGGGGTACCGGGGCCAACGTCCTGACTTTC